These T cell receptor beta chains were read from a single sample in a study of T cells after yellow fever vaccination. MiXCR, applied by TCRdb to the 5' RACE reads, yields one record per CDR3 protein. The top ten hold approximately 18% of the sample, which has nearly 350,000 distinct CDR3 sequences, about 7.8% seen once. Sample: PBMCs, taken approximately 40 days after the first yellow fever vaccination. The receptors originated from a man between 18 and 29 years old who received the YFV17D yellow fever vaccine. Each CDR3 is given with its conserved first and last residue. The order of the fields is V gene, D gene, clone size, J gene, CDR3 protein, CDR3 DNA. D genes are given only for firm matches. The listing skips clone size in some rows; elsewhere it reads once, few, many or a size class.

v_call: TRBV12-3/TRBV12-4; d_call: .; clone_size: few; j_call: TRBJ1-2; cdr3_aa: CASSFTGFYGYTF; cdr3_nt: TGTGCCAGCAGTTTCACAGGGTTCTATGGCTACACCTTC
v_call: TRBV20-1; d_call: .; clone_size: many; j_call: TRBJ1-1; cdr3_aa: CSAGREVEAFF; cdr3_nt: TGCAGTGCTGGCAGGGAGGTTGAAGCTTTCTTT
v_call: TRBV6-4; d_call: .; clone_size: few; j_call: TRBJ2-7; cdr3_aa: CASSDRPPYEQYF; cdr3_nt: TGTGCCAGCAGTGACAGGCCCCCCTACGAGCAGTACTTC
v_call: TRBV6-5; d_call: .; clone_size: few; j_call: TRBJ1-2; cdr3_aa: CASSDSSLQNYGYTF; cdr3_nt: TGTGCCAGCAGCGACTCGAGTCTCCAAAACTATGGCTACACCTTC
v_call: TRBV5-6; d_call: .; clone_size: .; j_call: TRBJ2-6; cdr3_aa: CASNPSAGANVLTF; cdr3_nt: TGTGCCAGCAACCCCTCCGCTGGGGCCAACGTCCTGACTTTC
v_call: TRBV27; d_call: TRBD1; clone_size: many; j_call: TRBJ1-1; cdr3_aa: CATSARKGAMNTEAFF; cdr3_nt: TGTGCCACCTCTGCCCGGAAGGGGGCCATGAACACTGAAGCTTTCTTT
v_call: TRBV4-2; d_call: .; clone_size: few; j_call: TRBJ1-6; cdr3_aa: CASSQVWARDSPLHF; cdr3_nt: TGTGCCAGCAGCCAAGTGTGGGCCAGGGATTCACCCCTCCACTTT
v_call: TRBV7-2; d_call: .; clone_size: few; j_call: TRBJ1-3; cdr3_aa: CASSLVHSLYGNTIYF; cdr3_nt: TGTGCCAGCAGCTTAGTCCATAGTCTTTATGGAAACACCATATATTTT
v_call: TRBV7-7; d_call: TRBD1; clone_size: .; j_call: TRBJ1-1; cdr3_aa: CASSRDRGAGTEAFF; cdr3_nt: TGTGCTAGCAGTAGGGACAGGGGGGCGGGCACTGAAGCTTTCTTT
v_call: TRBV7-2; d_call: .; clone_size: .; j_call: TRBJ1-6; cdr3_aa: CASSLKGHINSPLHF; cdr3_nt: TGTGCCAGCAGCTTGAAGGGGCACATCAATTCACCCCTCCACTTT
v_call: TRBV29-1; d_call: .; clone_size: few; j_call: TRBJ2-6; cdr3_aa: CSVEDYVDRVGANVLTF; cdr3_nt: TGCAGCGTTGAAGATTACGTTGATCGGGTCGGGGCCAACGTCCTGACTTTC
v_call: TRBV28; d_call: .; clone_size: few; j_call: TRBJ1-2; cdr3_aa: CASSLPTDQRYTF; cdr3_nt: TGTGCCAGCAGTTTACCGACGGACCAACGCTACACCTTC
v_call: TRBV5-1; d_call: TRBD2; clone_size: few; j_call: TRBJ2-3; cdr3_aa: CASSLGLAGGSTDTQYF; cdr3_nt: TGCGCCAGCAGCTTGGGGCTAGCGGGGGGGAGCACAGATACGCAGTATTTT
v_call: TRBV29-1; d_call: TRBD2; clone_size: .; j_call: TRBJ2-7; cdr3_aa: CSVEDASGYEQYF; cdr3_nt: TGCAGCGTTGAGGATGCTAGCGGCTACGAGCAGTACTTC
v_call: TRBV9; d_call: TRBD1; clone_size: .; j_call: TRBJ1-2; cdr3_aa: CASSSPGTAMSYTF; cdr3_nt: TGTGCCAGCAGCTCCCCGGGGACAGCTATGAGCTACACCTTC
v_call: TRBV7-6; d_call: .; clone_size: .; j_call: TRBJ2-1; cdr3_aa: CASSRGKSVEQFF; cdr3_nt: TGTGCCAGCAGCAGAGGTAAATCGGTTGAGCAGTTCTTC
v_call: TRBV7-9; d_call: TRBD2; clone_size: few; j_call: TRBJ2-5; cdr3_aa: CASSLADSGSRRYF; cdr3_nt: TGTGCCAGCAGCTTAGCAGATAGCGGGAGTCGACGGTACTTC
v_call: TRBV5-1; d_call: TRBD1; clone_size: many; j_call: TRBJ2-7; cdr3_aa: CASSVGTGGHEQYF; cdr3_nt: TGCGCCAGCAGCGTCGGGACAGGGGGCCACGAGCAGTACTTC
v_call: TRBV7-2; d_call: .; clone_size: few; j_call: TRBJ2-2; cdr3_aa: CASSLVSHPGELFF; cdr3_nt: TGTGCCAGCAGCTTAGTCTCCCACCCCGGGGAGCTGTTTTTT
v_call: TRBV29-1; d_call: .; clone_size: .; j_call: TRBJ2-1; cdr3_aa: CSVELQGVQFF; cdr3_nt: TGCAGCGTTGAACTCCAGGGTGTGCAGTTCTTC
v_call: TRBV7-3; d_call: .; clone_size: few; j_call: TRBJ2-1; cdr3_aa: CASSFVGGVYNEQFF; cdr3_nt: TGTGCCAGCAGCTTCGTAGGCGGGGTATACAATGAGCAGTTCTTC
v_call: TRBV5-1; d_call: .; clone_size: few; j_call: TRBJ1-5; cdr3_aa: CASSVGEGSNQPQHF; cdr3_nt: TGCGCCAGCAGCGTCGGCGAGGGGAGCAATCAGCCCCAGCATTTT
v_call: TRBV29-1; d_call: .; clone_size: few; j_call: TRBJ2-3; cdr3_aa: CSVEDSTDTQYF; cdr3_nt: TGCAGCGTTGAAGACAGCACAGATACGCAGTATTTT
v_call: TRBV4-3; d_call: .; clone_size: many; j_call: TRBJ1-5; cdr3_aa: CASSQDRTAYQPQHF; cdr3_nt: TGCGCCAGCAGCCAAGATCGGACAGCCTATCAGCCCCAGCATTTT
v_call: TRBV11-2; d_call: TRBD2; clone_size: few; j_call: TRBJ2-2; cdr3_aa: CASSLTSGPTGELFF; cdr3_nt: TGTGCCAGCAGCTTAACTAGCGGGCCCACCGGGGAGCTGTTTTTT
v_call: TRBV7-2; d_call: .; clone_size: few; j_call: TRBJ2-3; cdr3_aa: CASSFSGETQSTQYF; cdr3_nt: TGTGCCAGCAGCTTCTCGGGCGAGACACAGAGTACGCAGTATTTT
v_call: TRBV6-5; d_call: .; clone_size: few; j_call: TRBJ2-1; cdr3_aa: CASSYGVLVDNEQFF; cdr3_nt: TGTGCCAGCAGTTATGGGGTCTTAGTTGACAATGAGCAGTTCTTC
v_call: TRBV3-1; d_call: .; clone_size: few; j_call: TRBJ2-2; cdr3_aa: CASSQEGIGELFF; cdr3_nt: TGTGCCAGCAGCCAAGAAGGGATCGGGGAGCTGTTTTTT
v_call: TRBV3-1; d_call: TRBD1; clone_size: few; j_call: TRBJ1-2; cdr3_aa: CASSHTGTGSYGYTF; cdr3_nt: TGTGCCAGCAGCCATACCGGGACAGGGTCCTATGGCTACACCTTC
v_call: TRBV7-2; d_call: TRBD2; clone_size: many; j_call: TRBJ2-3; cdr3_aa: CASSLGGTSGSRGVQYF; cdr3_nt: TGTGCCAGCAGCTTAGGGGGGACTAGCGGCTCCAGAGGGGTGCAGTATTTT
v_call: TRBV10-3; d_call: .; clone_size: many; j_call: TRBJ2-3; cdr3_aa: CAISRGSSTDTQYF; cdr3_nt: TGTGCCATCAGTCGGGGGTCTAGCACAGATACGCAGTATTTT
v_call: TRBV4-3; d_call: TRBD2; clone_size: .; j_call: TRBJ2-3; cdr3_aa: CASSQVAAGGPDTQYF; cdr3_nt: TGCGCCAGCAGCCAAGTGGCAGCGGGGGGGCCAGATACGCAGTATTTT
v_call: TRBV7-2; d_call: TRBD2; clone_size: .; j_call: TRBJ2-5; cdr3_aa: CASSQTFAGGRRETQYF; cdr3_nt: TGTGCCAGCAGCCAGACTTTTGCGGGGGGACGTCGGGAGACCCAGTACTTC
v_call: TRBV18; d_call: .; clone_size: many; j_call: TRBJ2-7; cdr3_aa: CASSPQQNHHEQYF; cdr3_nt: TGTGCCAGCTCACCTCAGCAAAACCACCACGAGCAGTACTTC
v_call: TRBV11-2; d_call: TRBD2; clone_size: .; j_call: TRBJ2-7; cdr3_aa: CASSSLRAGVTYEQYF; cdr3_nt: TGTGCCAGCAGCTCCTTAAGAGCGGGGGTTACCTACGAGCAGTACTTC
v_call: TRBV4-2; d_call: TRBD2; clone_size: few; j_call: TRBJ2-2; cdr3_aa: CASSPNPTSGGPTGELFF; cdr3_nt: TGTGCCAGCAGCCCGAACCCTACTAGCGGGGGCCCCACCGGGGAGCTGTTTTTT
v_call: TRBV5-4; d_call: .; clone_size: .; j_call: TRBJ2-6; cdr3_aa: CASSPLDGFSGANVLTF; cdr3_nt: TGTGCCAGCAGCCCCTTAGATGGTTTCTCTGGGGCCAACGTCCTGACTTTC
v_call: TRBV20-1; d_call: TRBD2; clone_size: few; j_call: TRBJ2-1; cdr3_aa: CSAPGTTFGAPYNEQFF; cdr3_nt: TGCAGTGCTCCCGGGACTACCTTCGGGGCCCCCTACAATGAGCAGTTCTTC
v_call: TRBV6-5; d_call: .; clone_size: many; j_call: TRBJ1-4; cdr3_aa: CASSYLATNEKLFF; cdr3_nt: TGTGCCAGCAGTTACCTTGCAACTAATGAAAAACTGTTTTTT
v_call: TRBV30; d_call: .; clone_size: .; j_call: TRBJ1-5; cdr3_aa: CAWRGPGVGQPQHF; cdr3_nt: TGTGCCTGGAGGGGACCAGGGGTAGGGCAGCCCCAGCATTTT
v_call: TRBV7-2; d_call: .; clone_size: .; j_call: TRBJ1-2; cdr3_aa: CASGGVGSYGYTF; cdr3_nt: TGTGCTTCGGGGGGGGTTGGATCCTATGGCTACACCTTC
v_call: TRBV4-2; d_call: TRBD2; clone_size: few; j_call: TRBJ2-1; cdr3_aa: CASSQDASGGAFEQFF; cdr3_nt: TGTGCCAGCAGCCAAGACGCTAGCGGGGGGGCATTTGAGCAGTTCTTC
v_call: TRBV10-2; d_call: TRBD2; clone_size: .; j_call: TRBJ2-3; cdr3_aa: CASSEGVAGGPTDTQYF; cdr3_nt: TGCGCCAGCAGTGAGGGGGTAGCGGGGGGACCCACAGATACGCAGTATTTT
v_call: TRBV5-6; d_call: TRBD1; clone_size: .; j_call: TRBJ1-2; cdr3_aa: CASSSGQGNYGYTF; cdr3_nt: TGTGCCAGCAGCTCGGGACAGGGGAACTATGGCTACACCTTC
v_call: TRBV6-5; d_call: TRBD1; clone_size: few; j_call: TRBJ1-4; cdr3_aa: CASSYSPGGYEKLFF; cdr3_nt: TGTGCCAGCAGTTACTCCCCAGGGGGCTATGAAAAACTGTTTTTT
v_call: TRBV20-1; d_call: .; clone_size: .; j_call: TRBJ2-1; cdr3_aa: CSARDPGESYNEQFF; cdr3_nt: TGCAGTGCTAGAGATCCCGGGGAATCCTACAATGAGCAGTTCTTC
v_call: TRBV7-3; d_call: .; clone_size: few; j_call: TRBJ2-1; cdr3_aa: CASSLGVTYNEQFF; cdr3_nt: TGTGCCAGCAGCTTAGGGGTCACCTACAATGAGCAGTTCTTC
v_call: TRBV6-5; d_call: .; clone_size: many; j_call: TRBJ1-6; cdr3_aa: CASSYQGSSYNSPLHF; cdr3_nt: TGTGCCAGCAGTTACCAGGGGAGCTCCTATAATTCACCCCTCCACTTT
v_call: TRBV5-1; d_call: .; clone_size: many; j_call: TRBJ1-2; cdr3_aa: CASSPGPNYGYTF; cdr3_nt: TGCGCCAGCAGCCCCGGCCCGAACTATGGCTACACCTTC
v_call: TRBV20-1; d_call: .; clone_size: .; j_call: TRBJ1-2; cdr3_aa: CSAKVDYGYTF; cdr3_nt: TGCAGTGCTAAGGTTGACTATGGCTACACCTTC
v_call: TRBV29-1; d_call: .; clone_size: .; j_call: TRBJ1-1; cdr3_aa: CSVTGDNTEAFF; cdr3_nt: TGCAGCGTCACAGGAGACAACACTGAAGCTTTCTTT
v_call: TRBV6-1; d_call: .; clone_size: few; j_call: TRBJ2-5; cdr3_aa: CASKPSGVQETQYF; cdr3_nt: TGTGCCAGCAAACCATCGGGGGTCCAAGAGACCCAGTACTTC